The source of this T cell receptor beta chain is a study of OX40 agonist ivuxolimab in advanced cancers. General notes on the study: Ivuxolimab was a fully human IgG2 agonistic monoclonal antibody targeting the costimulatory receptor OX40 (CD134). Intravenous ivuxolimab was administered to patients every 2 weeks at six dose levels: 0.01, 0.1, 0.3, 1.5, 3 and 10 mg/kg. Among the 52 dose-escalation patients, 19 had hepatocellular carcinoma, about 15 melanoma, 9 renal cell carcinoma and 9 head and neck cancer. A male proportion of around 83% and a mean age of 60 years, ranging from about 20 to 79, were recorded for the dose-escalation cohort. Patients were allowed to have had prior anti-PD-1, anti-PD-L1 or anti-CTLA-4 therapy, and 40% of the dose-escalation patients had been treated with checkpoint inhibitors. Partial responses occurred in three dose-escalation patients, of whom one had hepatocellular carcinoma and two had cutaneous melanoma. The point of sequencing TCRbeta in the periphery was to test whether ivuxolimab changed TCR sequence diversity and drove clonal T-cell expansion. The paper covers the monotherapy dose-escalation part of the phase I ivuxolimab trial, which included N of about 56 patients.

Inclusive of the bounding cysteine and phenylalanine, the CDR3 is 12 residues long. Only the CDR3 DNA is retained, 36 bases long and in frame from the first base. The germline ends are 9 bases apart after V is trimmed by 2 bases and J by 9 bases. The trial excluded patients who had a history of autoimmune disease or were on systemic immunosuppression. Peripheral blood for TCR sequencing was collected from all dose cohorts at baseline, on cycle 4 day 1, and on cycle 7 day 1. Samples were obtained from an open-label, multicenter, first-in-human phase I dose-escalation trial of ivuxolimab. Adults with locally advanced or metastatic head and neck squamous cell, hepatocellular, melanoma or renal cell carcinoma were enrolled in the trial. Before TCR sequencing, CD4+ T cells and CD8+ T cells were sorted from peripheral blood as separate populations. Results the study describes overall, beyond this receptor: On average, CD8+ T cells showed more expanded clones than CD4+ T cells after ivuxolimab. Low levels of normalized T-cell clonal expansion were also seen in some patients who did not respond. In the 0.1-3.0 mg/kg groups, partial responders had among the lowest normalized peripheral clonal expansion, particularly in CD8+ T cells. At doses of 0.1 to 3.0 mg/kg, clonal expansion of both CD4+ and CD8+ T cells in blood was seen between baseline and week 6. The antigen specificity of the clonally expanded peripheral T cells was not determined.

A few counts support this clone. Its antigen remains undetermined. The sample holds no much larger clone one base away, and base qualities are not on file. For sequencing of the TCRbeta CDR3 region, genomic DNA was extracted from the sorted cells. The immunoSEQ Assay was used for sequencing of TCRbeta CDR3 regions. The clones in this table, taken by TCRdb from immuneACCESS, are in-frame only. Not every clone is retained; where verified, under half of the shortfall comes from an unresolved V gene, and the cause of the rest is unknown. The sample has 80,000 to 100,000 clones on record, about 92% of them singletons. 0.51% of the sample belongs to the ten largest clones.

The rearranged segments are TRBV5-3 and TRBJ2-1; no D segment can be confidently identified. TRBV5-3 is filed as an ORF, its function uncertain. The sample here was CD4+ or CD8+ T cells sorted from blood, taken in a trial of the OX40 agonist ivuxolimab. The sequence was obtained from an adult with an advanced solid tumor such as melanoma, head and neck, liver or kidney cancer. The CDR3 corresponds to CARSFCGFEQFF. The sequence in DNA is TGTGCCAGAAGCTTCTGCGGATTTGAGCAGTTCTTC.